The 17 T cell receptor beta chains reported below all come from one sample, sequenced in a study of shared T cell receptors in the human thymus (dated by TCRdb to the early 2020s). The library was made by the immunoSEQ multiplex PCR assay. What TCRdb holds here is the immuneACCESS table cut down to in-frame rearrangements. Part of the clones is not present; checked against another copy, under half of the missing clones reflect an unresolved V gene, and the others are unexplained. The sample table shows some 760,000 clones, and 70% to 90% are seen once. The top ten clonotypes cover around 0.0094% of the sample. A further study also used this sample, focusing on human thymus T cells.

Sequencing input: thymocytes. The receptor source for this set is a girl in the first two years of life with a congenital heart defect. Donor details come from another sample of the same person, matched by shared clones.

This clone was observed once. This sequence joins TRBV6-1 and TRBJ2-5, with 7 bases identical to TRBD1. Unmatched junction bases numbered 13, after V lost 1 base and J lost 5 bases. Germline-derived CDR1 and CDR2 are MNHNS and SASEGT. This CDR3 has 17 amino acids. DNA for the CDR3: TGTGCCAGCAGTGAAGTTTGGCGCCGACAGGGTCTGGAGACCCAGTACTTC. This sequence encodes CASSEVWRRQGLETQYF.

Regarding this clone: The sample carries other DNA sequences with the same CDR3. The gene calls are TRBV5-1 and TRBJ2-7; 8 bases fit TRBD1. CDR3 size: 15 residues. The V gene end was trimmed by 2 bases and the J gene end by 0 bases; junction bases not matched to a gene: 4. The germline V gene encodes CDR1 SGHRS and CDR2 YFSETQ. This chain's CDR3 is CASSLAGTGSYEQYF. CDR3 bases: TGCGCCAGCAGCTTAGCCGGGACAGGCTCCTACGAGCAGTACTTC.

This clone was recorded once. The chain employs TRBV6-1 and TRBJ1-2; D remains ambiguous. The CDR3 extends over 15 amino acids. The V gene's germline CDR1 is MNHNS and CDR2 SASEGT. Between the trimmed V and J ends, which lost 0 bases and 0 bases, there was a span of 8 bases. CDR3 sequence reads: CASSEASQANYGYTF. The CDR3 DNA sequence: TGTGCCAGCAGTGAAGCTTCGCAGGCTAACTATGGCTACACCTTC.

The V call is TRBV4-3, the J call TRBJ1-6; D remains ambiguous. Germline V gene lookup returns CDR1 LGHNA and CDR2 YSLEER. The CDR3 has 15 residues. The ends were cut back, 0 bases at V and 6 bases at J, with 9 bases in the middle. CDR3 amino acids: CASSQDHGLNSPLHF. CDR3 in DNA: TGCGCCAGCAGCCAAGACCACGGACTTAATTCACCCCTCCACTTT.

This chain's CDR3 is CASTSGHGYGYTF. CDR3 DNA: TGTGCCAGCACCTCGGGACATGGCTATGGCTACACCTTC. This rearrangement joins TRBV27 to TRBJ1-2; D may be TRBD1 (6 bases). Germline V gives CDR1 MNHEY, CDR2 SMNVEV (reference sequence). This CDR3 contains 13 residues. The ends were cut back, 7 bases at V and 4 bases at J, with 13 bases in the middle.

The chain recombines TRBV27 with TRBJ1-4, with 7 bases identical to TRBD1. V dropped 7 bases and J dropped 7; count of bases not matched to a gene: 9. CDR3 length equals 14 residues. Germline-derived CDR1 and CDR2 are MNHEY and SMNVEV (reference sequence). In DNA, the CDR3 is TGTGCCAGCACCAGAGAGGGACAGTCTGAAAAACTGTTTTTT. This gives the protein CASTREGQSEKLFF.

The chain has TRBV7-9 and TRBJ1-1; D not resolved. From germline, CDR1 is SEHNR and CDR2 FQNEAQ (reference sequence). Trimming removed 1 base from V and 0 bases from J, with 18 bases in between. CDR3 length: 18 residues. CDR3 protein: CASSLGGAGFYMNTEAFF. CDR3 coding DNA: TGTGCCAGCAGCTTAGGAGGCGCCGGTTTTTACATGAACACTGAAGCTTTCTTT.

V is TRBV21-1 and J is TRBJ1-6; the listed D gene, TRBD1, was not tested against the DNA. TRBV21-1 is a documented pseudogene. This CDR3 comprises 15 residues. The CDR3 is CASSQGTGDNSPLHF. The CDR3 DNA reads as TGTGCCAGCAGCCAGGGGACAGGAGATAATTCACCCCTCCACTTT.

J is TRBJ1-6 and V is TRBV19; no reliable D call. This CDR3 contains 13 residues. The germline CDR1 and CDR2 sequences are LNHDA and SQIVND (reference sequence). V was trimmed by 6 bases and J by 6 bases, leaving 9 bases between them. The DNA for the CDR3 is TGTGCCAGTAGATGGGCCCCTAATTCACCCCTCCACTTT. Encoded protein: CASRWAPNSPLHF.

This clone was seen a handful of times. The CDR3 region has the DNA TGTGCCAGCAGTACACAAAGACAGGGGACCACCTACGAGCAGTACTTC. Protein sequence: CASSTQRQGTTYEQYF. The chain recombines TRBV27 with TRBJ2-7; 8 bases match TRBD1. The CDR3 runs to 16 residues. V lost 5 bases to trimming and J lost 2 bases; unmatched junction nucleotides: 11. The germline V gene has CDR1 MNHEY and CDR2 SMNVEV (reference sequence).

The chain carries TRBV7-9 and TRBJ1-4, with TRBD1 matching 11 bases. This CDR3 is built from 17 residues. The V and J ends lost 2 bases and 6 bases, in that order; junction bases with no gene match: 8. Germline assignment: CDR1 SEHNR and CDR2 FQNEAQ (reference sequence). DNA of the CDR3: TGTGCCAGCAGCTTAATTCGGACAGGGGGCCAGGATGAAAAACTGTTTTTT. This translates into CASSLIRTGGQDEKLFF.

The rearrangement links TRBV11-2 to TRBJ2-5, with 8 positions matching TRBD2. CDR1 and CDR2 from the germline V gene are SGHAT and FQNNGV. V lost 3 bases, J lost 3 bases, and 6 bases stayed unmatched. CDR3 length: 15 residues. The CDR3 DNA reads as TGTGCCAGCAGCTTGGCTAGCGGGCCGAAAGAGACCCAGTACTTC. It specifies CASSLASGPKETQYF. Full variable domain (outside the CDR3, taken from reference TRBV11-2 and TRBJ2-5): EAGVAQSPRYKIIEKRQSVAFWCNPISGHATLYWYQQILGQGPKLLIQFQNNGVVDDSQLPKDRFSAERLKGVDSTLKIQPAKLEDSAVYLCASSLASGPKETQYFGPGTRLLVL.

This clone was counted between two and nine times. This CDR3 is missing its conserved last phenylalanine or tryptophan, likely due to a read error. The DNA is left out, because the CDR3 cannot be placed on it with certainty; the CDR3 is given as TCRdb lists it. The rearrangement links TRBV2 to TRBJ1-2. The CDR3 contains 14 residues when both ends are counted. Looked up from germline, CDR1 is SNHLY and CDR2 is FYNNEI. CDR3 protein: CARPSGTTTPLDLL.

This clone came up a few times. The chain uses TRBV4-1 and TRBJ2-5, with a possible D match to TRBD2 (6 bases). The V gene lost 7 bases and the J gene lost 1 base, with 16 bases spanning the gap. The germline CDR1 and CDR2 sequences are MGHRA and YSYEKL. The CDR3 consists of 15 residues. CDR3 in DNA: TGCGCCAGCAAACAACGGGGGTTCTCCCAAGAGACCCAGTACTTC. Amino acid sequence: CASKQRGFSQETQYF.

V gene TRBV12-5 combines with J gene TRBJ2-4, with TRBD1 matching 8 bases. V was pared by 1 base and J by 10 bases, with 9 bases of the junction left unmatched. CDR3 length: 15 amino acids. Per the germline V gene, CDR1 is LGHNT and CDR2 is FRNRAP. CDR3 DNA sequence: TGTGCTAGTGGTTTGGGGACAGGGTCCCCCCAAATTCAGTACTTC. It translates to CASGLGTGSPQIQYF.

This sequence joins TRBV11-2 and TRBJ2-2; possible D gene TRBD2, 5 bases. CDR1 and CDR2 (germline): SGHAT, FQNNGV. This CDR3 comprises 12 residues. Trimming shortened V by 5 bases and J by 6 bases, and 7 bases separated the two germline ends. CDR3 amino acids: CASSPGAGELFF. CDR3 nucleotides: TGTGCCAGCAGCCCCGGGGCCGGGGAGCTGTTTTTT. Full variable domain (outside the CDR3, taken from reference TRBV11-2 and TRBJ2-2): EAGVAQSPRYKIIEKRQSVAFWCNPISGHATLYWYQQILGQGPKLLIQFQNNGVVDDSQLPKDRFSAERLKGVDSTLKIQPAKLEDSAVYLCASSPGAGELFFGEGSRLTVL.

This chain joins TRBV7-2 and TRBJ2-3; 7 bases are shared with TRBD1. V dropped 0 bases and J dropped 0; count of bases not matched to a gene: 6. Germline V lookup: CDR1 SGHTA, CDR2 FQGNSA. This CDR3 region has 17 residues. CDR3 residues: CASSLAVDRRSTDTQYF. CDR3 in DNA: TGTGCCAGCAGCTTAGCAGTGGACAGGCGTAGCACAGATACGCAGTATTTT.